The 28 T cell receptor beta chains presented below share a single source sample, sequenced in a study of glioma-infiltrating T cells after dendritic cell vaccination. Time point specified: after dendritic cell vaccination, including at tumor progression/relapse. The data were produced by immunoSEQ multiplex PCR, yet TCRdb's version contains in-frame clones alone and is incomplete. The table includes roughly 80,000 clones, roughly 91% detected once. The specimen was blood, collected after dendritic cell vaccination. These receptors originate from a human donor with glioblastoma.

This CDR3 reads CAISESVRGQGYTF. In DNA, the CDR3 is TGTGCCATCAGTGAGTCCGTGCGGGGACAGGGATACACCTTC. V is TRBV10-3 and J is TRBJ1-2; the match to TRBD1 covers 9 bases. Germline values: CDR1 ENHRY, CDR2 SYGVKD. The CDR3 is 14 amino acids. V was clipped by 0 bases and J by 11 bases; unmatched bases: 7.

This chain joins TRBV7-2 and TRBJ2-5; D call uncertain. Gene TRBJ2-7 matches the end of the DNA better, so the J call may be wrong. The CDR3 is 12 residues long. Germline lookup yields CDR1 SGHTA and CDR2 FQGNSA. The CDR3 sequence: CASSRISYEQYF. CDR3 nucleotides: TGTGCCAGCAGCCGCATCTCCTACGAGCAGTACTTC.

The genes are TRBV6-6 and TRBJ2-1; 11 bases agree with TRBD2. V gave up 5 bases and J gave up 8 bases; unmatched junction bases: 11. CDR3 length: 16 amino acids. From germline, CDR1 is MNHNY and CDR2 SVGAGI (reference sequence). The chain's CDR3 is CASSLYTSGSSYEQFF. The CDR3 coding sequence is TGTGCCAGCAGTCTTTATACTAGCGGGAGTAGCTATGAGCAGTTCTTC.

The CDR3 region has the DNA TGTGCCAGCAGCCCCGGGACTTCTCAAAGTAATACGCAGTATTTT. Translated: CASSPGTSQSNTQYF. J is TRBJ2-3 and V is TRBV7-2; TRBD2 is a possible D gene (6 bases). V lost 5 bases and J 7 bases, leaving 19 bases between the germline ends. CDR3 size: 15 residues. Germline V gene data show CDR1 as SGHTA and CDR2 as FQGNSA.

CDR3: CASSTWTGIREKLFF. CDR3 DNA sequence: TGTGCCAGTAGTACATGGACAGGGATCCGGGAAAAACTGTTTTTT. The rearrangement joins TRBV19 to TRBJ1-4; 8 bases are a match to TRBD1. CDR1 is LNHDA and CDR2 is SQIVND in the germline V gene (reference sequence). The CDR3 spans 15 residues. V lost 4 bases and J lost 8; bases outside the gene matches: 9.

The V call is TRBV5-1, the J call TRBJ2-3, with unresolved D. This CDR3 is built from 14 residues. Germline CDR1 SGHRS, CDR2 YFSETQ. Deletions cut 0 bases from V and 6 bases from J, with 11 bases between. CDR3 in DNA: TGCGCCAGCAGCTTGGCCGGAGTAGATGATACGCAGTATTTT. This sequence encodes CASSLAGVDDTQYF.

The chain recombines TRBV7-6 with TRBJ2-5; the D gene is possibly TRBD1 (5 bases). Trimming stripped 2 bases from V and 2 bases from J, with 9 bases between. This CDR3 spans 14 amino acids. Germline CDR1 is SGHVS and CDR2 is FNYEAQ. CDR3 bases: TGTGCCAGCAGCTTATATCAGGGTCAAGAGACCCAGTACTTC. Translated, it gives CASSLYQGQETQYF.

The J gene is TRBJ1-2, the V gene TRBV28, with a tentative D call TRBD1 (6 bases). CDR3 length: 12 amino acids. The germline CDR1 and CDR2 sequences are MDHEN and SYDVKM. The CDR3 bases are TGTGGGAGTGGGGGCCCCGCTTATGGCTACACCTTC. Translated, it gives CGSGGPAYGYTF.

The chain uses TRBV5-6 and TRBJ2-7; 10 nucleotides align to TRBD2. Germline values: CDR1 SGHDT, CDR2 YYEEEE. The CDR3 loop spans 15 amino acids. Unmatched junction bases numbered 3, after V lost 0 bases and J lost 3 bases. As DNA, the CDR3 is TGTGCCAGCAGCTTGGCCGGGACTAGCGTCTACGAGCAGTACTTC. It yields the protein CASSLAGTSVYEQYF.

CDR3 sequence reads: CASSIRGGNTEAFF. The CDR3 nucleotides read TGTGCCAGTAGTATCCGAGGGGGGAACACTGAAGCTTTCTTT. The chain has TRBV19 and TRBJ1-1, with D possibly TRBD1 on 6 matching bases. V was clipped by 3 bases and J by 1 base, with 9 bases between them. CDR1 is LNHDA, CDR2 SQIVND, per germline (reference sequence). The CDR3 covers 14 residues.

This clone was observed a handful of times. In nucleotides, the CDR3 is TGTGCCAGCAGTGAACAGGGAGGTACTGGCTACACCTTC. Residues: CASSEQGGTGYTF. V and J are TRBV6-1 and TRBJ1-2, with a tentative D call TRBD1 (5 bases). The V and J ends lost 2 bases and 7 bases respectively, with 11 bases between them. The CDR3 has 13 residues. CDR1 is MNHNS and CDR2 is SASEGT in the germline V gene.

The chain has TRBV5-1 and TRBJ2-4; TRBD2 aligns across 8 bases. Germline V lookup: CDR1 SGHRS, CDR2 YFSETQ. Unmatched junction bases numbered 3, after V lost 2 bases and J lost 5 bases. The CDR3 is 14 residues long. CDR3 residues: CASSFRGGQNIQYF. In DNA form, the CDR3 reads TGCGCCAGCAGCTTCCGGGGGGGCCAAAACATTCAGTACTTC.

Comment on this clone: Other nucleotide sequences from this sample produce the same CDR3. The genes are TRBV6-5 and TRBJ2-2; 10 nucleotides align to TRBD1. V dropped 6 bases and J dropped 4; count of bases not matched to a gene: 5. The CDR3 is 15 amino acids. From germline, CDR1 is MNHEY and CDR2 SVGAGI. In DNA, the CDR3 is TGTGCCAGCAGCCGACAGGGGGCAGGCACCGGGGAGCTGTTTTTT. Encoded protein: CASSRQGAGTGELFF.

The V gene is TRBV9, the J gene TRBJ2-1; D is perhaps TRBD1 (5 bases). Trimming took off 2 bases at V and 8 bases at J, with 17 bases between the two ends. CDR1 is SGDLS, CDR2 YYNGEE, per germline. The CDR3 contains 15 residues. DNA for the CDR3: TGTGCCAGCAGCGTGTCTCCAGGGATAATTTATGAGCAGTTCTTC. Residues: CASSVSPGIIYEQFF.

The J gene is TRBJ1-2, the V gene TRBV7-2, with 9 bases lining up with TRBD1. The germline CDR1 and CDR2 sequences are SGHTA and FQGNSA. Trimming removed 8 bases from V and 6 bases from J; junction bases left unmatched: 13. The CDR3 is 15 amino acids. The CDR3 coding sequence is TGTGCCAGCGGGGGACAGGGAAGCAGGGCGAATGGCTACACCTTC. It translates to CASGGQGSRANGYTF.

V gene TRBV12-5 combines with J gene TRBJ2-6, with D possibly matching TRBD2 (7 bases). Germline V gene sequence: CDR1 LGHNT, CDR2 FRNRAP. V lost 4 bases, J lost 0 bases, and 19 bases lay in between. The CDR3 runs 19 residues. CDR3 in amino acids: CASGYSVGGGHSGANVLTF. CDR3 DNA: TGTGCTAGTGGTTACTCCGTGGGCGGGGGCCACTCTGGGGCCAACGTCCTGACTTTC. The variable domain in full, completed from reference TRBV12-5 and TRBJ2-6, reads DARVTQTPRHKVTEMGQEVTMRCQPILGHNTVFWYRQTMMQGLELLAYFRNRAPLDDSGMPKDRFSAEMPDATLATLKIQPSEPRDSAVYFCASGYSVGGGHSGANVLTFGAGSRLTVL.

CDR3 sequence reads: CASDTGGEAFF. Written as DNA, the CDR3 is TGTGCCAGCGATACAGGGGGTGAAGCTTTCTTT. The chain joins TRBV5-4 to TRBJ1-1; 8 nucleotides line up with TRBD1. This CDR3 is built from 11 residues. Losses at the gene ends were 7 bases for V and 7 bases for J; bases not matched to a gene: 3. Germline CDR1 reads SGHNT; CDR2 reads YYREEE (reference sequence). Complete variable domain (other parts from reference TRBV5-4 and TRBJ1-1): ETGVTQSPTHLIKTRGQQVTLRCSSQSGHNTVSWYQQALGQGPQFIFQYYREEENGRGNFPPRFSGLQFPNYSSELNVNALELDDSALYLCASDTGGEAFFGQGTRLTVV.

The V gene is TRBV5-1, the J gene TRBJ2-3, with a weak D call TRBD2 (5 bases). CDR1 and CDR2 from the germline V gene are SGHRS and YFSETQ. The CDR3 sequence is 18 residues long. Deletions cut 1 base from V and 4 bases from J, with 22 bases between. This CDR3 reads CASSLSVGSPRGSDTQYF. The DNA for the CDR3 is TGCGCCAGCAGCTTGAGCGTTGGGAGCCCGAGAGGCTCAGATACGCAGTATTTT.

This clone has more than one count but fewer than ten. CDR3 sequence: CASSFGTTSYEQYF. The CDR3 bases are TGTGCCAGCAGCTTTGGGACTACCTCCTACGAGCAGTACTTC. V and J are TRBV5-6 and TRBJ2-7; 7 positions match TRBD2. The CDR3 extends over 14 amino acids. In germline, CDR1 is SGHDT, CDR2 YYEEEE. V lost 2 bases, J lost 0 bases, and 2 bases stayed unmatched.

This sequence joins TRBV5-1 and TRBJ1-6; D is possibly TRBD1 (6 bases). The CDR3 length is 16 residues. Germline V gene sequence: CDR1 SGHRS, CDR2 YFSETQ. Trimming stripped 4 bases from V and 10 bases from J, with 21 bases between. The CDR3 protein is CASSPQGGGTRSPLHF. The DNA of the CDR3 is TGCGCCAGCAGCCCACAAGGGGGGGGGACAAGATCACCCCTCCACTTT.

J is TRBJ2-2 and V is TRBV7-3; 7 nucleotides match TRBD2. This CDR3 region has 14 residues. Germline values: CDR1 SGHTA, CDR2 FQGTGA. Trimming took 11 bases from V and 2 from J; bases not matched to a gene: 8. The CDR3 loop is CASAGGSNTGELFF. In DNA form, the CDR3 reads TGTGCCTCGGCCGGGGGGTCAAACACCGGGGAGCTGTTTTTT.

J is TRBJ1-1 and V is TRBV7-3; D is ambiguous. Trimming pared 1 base from V and 10 bases from J, leaving 13 bases between. The CDR3 totals 13 residues. Germline values: CDR1 SGHTA, CDR2 FQGTGA. The CDR3 sequence is CASSLSPGGGAFF. Here the CDR3 DNA reads TGTGCCAGCAGCTTAAGTCCCGGCGGTGGAGCTTTCTTT.

This chain's CDR3 is CASSLSARGGVYTEAFF. CDR3 nucleotides: TGTGCCAGCAGTTTATCGGCCAGGGGAGGGGTGTACACTGAAGCTTTCTTT. The V and J genes are TRBV27 and TRBJ1-1; a weak D match, TRBD1 (6 bases). V was pared by 0 bases and J by 3 bases, with 17 bases between. Germline CDR1 and CDR2: MNHEY and SMNVEV (reference sequence). The CDR3 loop spans 17 amino acids.

This clone was detected a few times. This chain joins TRBV7-9 and TRBJ1-3, with D maybe TRBD1 (6 bases). Trimming shortened V by 5 bases and J by 8 bases, and 13 bases separated the two germline ends. CDR1 is SEHNR, CDR2 FQNEAQ, per germline (reference sequence). The CDR3 consists of 13 residues. In DNA, the CDR3 is TGTGCCAGCAGCGTACAGGGAGGGGACACCATATATTTT. Residues: CASSVQGGDTIYF.

The CDR3 DNA is TGTGCCAGCAGTTATGCAGGGGCTGAGCTGGACATTCAGTACTTC. It codes for CASSYAGAELDIQYF. This sequence joins TRBV6-5 and TRBJ2-4; D is possibly TRBD1 (6 bases). Germline V gene sequence: CDR1 MNHEY, CDR2 SVGAGI. V dropped 3 bases and J dropped 8 bases, with 17 bases sitting between them. This CDR3 contains 15 residues.

The chain uses TRBV10-3 and TRBJ1-1, with a possible D match to TRBD1 (6 bases). Deletions cut 5 bases from V and 6 bases from J, with 16 bases between. There are 14 residues in the CDR3. Germline CDR1 is ENHRY and CDR2 is SYGVKD. CDR3 residues: CAISPLAGESEAFF. The DNA of the CDR3 is TGTGCCATCAGTCCGTTGGCAGGGGAGTCTGAAGCTTTCTTT.

The rearrangement joins TRBV11-2 to TRBJ1-2, with 12 bases identical to TRBD1. V was clipped by 6 bases and J by 4 bases; unmatched bases: 9. The germline V gene has CDR1 SGHAT and CDR2 FQNNGV. The CDR3 extends over 16 amino acids. CDR3 protein: CASRRPGTGGIYGYTF. CDR3 in DNA: TGTGCCAGCAGGAGGCCCGGGACAGGGGGCATCTATGGCTACACCTTC.

V usage is TRBV2 and J usage is TRBJ1-1, with 9 bases that match TRBD1. CDR1 SNHLY and CDR2 FYNNEI come from the germline V gene. This CDR3 has 14 amino acids. After removal of 5 bases from V and 4 bases from J, the junction contained 5 bases not matched to a gene. CDR3: CASSRQGGITEAFF. The CDR3 DNA reads TGTGCCAGCAGTCGACAGGGGGGGATCACTGAAGCTTTCTTT.